This TCR beta chain was captured in a study of post-analysis software for immune sequencing data. Findings and limits, study-wide: Multiple sclerosis patients had significantly lower normalized Chao1 diversity than controls. TRBV segments more frequent in patients than in controls numbered five and included TRBV5-6, TRBV5-1 and TRBV20-1. F measure clustering grouped samples strongly by preparation batch.

Included in the TCR beta cDNA libraries were unique molecular identifiers. Each batch of about 1 to 11 million T cells produced 500,000 to 600,000 cDNA molecules. One entry per CDR3 protein results from TCRdb running MiXCR on the PCR reads. The data contain some 240,000 distinct CDR3 sequences, 36% of them seen just once; the ten biggest clones take up less than 6%. Trimming took off 2 bases at V and 8 bases at J, with 13 bases between the two ends. The length of the CDR3 is 14 residues. The germline V gene encodes CDR1 MNHEY and CDR2 SVGAGI. This clonotype was seen repeatedly, ten times or more. No antigen is known for it.

This sequence was found in a girl under 18 with multiple sclerosis. Material: blood. The chain joins TRBV6-5 to TRBJ2-1; D gene uncertain. The CDR3 loop reads CASSYRPGWDEQFF. CDR3 nucleotide sequence: TGTGCCAGCAGTTACAGACCTGGATGGGATGAGCAGTTCTTC.